This T cell receptor beta chain was identified during a study of control samples from healthy donors and cancer patients. Only in-frame clones appear in the TCRdb table, and some are missing; sequencing was by immunoSEQ multiplex PCR. Here the sample spans some 65,000 clones, 84% being singletons. The CDR3 length is 16 residues. The V segment lost 0 bases and the J segment 3 bases; nucleotides outside the gene matches: 5. Germline V lookup: CDR1 SGDLS, CDR2 YYNGEE. Specimen: PBMCs. The chain is built from TRBV9 and TRBJ1-1; TRBD1 agrees at 10 bases. The TCR sequence derives from a woman between 45 and 65 years old with lung cancer. CDR3 coding DNA: TGTGCCAGCAGCGTAGGACAGGGGGCATGGGACACTGAAGCTTTCTTT. Protein: CASSVGQGAWDTEAFF.